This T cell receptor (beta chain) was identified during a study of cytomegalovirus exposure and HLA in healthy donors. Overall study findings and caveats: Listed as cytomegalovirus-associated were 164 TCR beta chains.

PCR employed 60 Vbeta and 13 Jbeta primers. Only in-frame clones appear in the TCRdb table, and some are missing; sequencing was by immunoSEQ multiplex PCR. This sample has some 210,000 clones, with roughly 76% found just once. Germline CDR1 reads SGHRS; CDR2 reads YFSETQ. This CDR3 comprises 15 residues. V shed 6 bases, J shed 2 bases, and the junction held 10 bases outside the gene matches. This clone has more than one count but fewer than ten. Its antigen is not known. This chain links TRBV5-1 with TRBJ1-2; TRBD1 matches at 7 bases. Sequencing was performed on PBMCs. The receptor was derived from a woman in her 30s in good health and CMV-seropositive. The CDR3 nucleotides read TGCGCCAGCACCCTAGCCGCGGGACAGAACTATGGCTACACCTTC. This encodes CASTLAAGQNYGYTF.